The entry below gives a single T cell receptor beta chain sequence along with its context. The CDR3 loop spans 14 amino acids. Trimming cost V 6 bases and J 3 bases; bases outside gene matches: 7. Looked up from germline, CDR1 is MNHEY and CDR2 is SMNVEV (reference sequence). This sample is drawn from a study of blood T cell repertoires in COVID-19. TCRdb keeps only in-frame clones here, not all; method: immunoSEQ multiplex PCR. This table has approximately 290,000 clones, 87% appearing once. The sequenced sample was peripheral blood. The chain recombines TRBV27 with TRBJ1-1, with TRBD1 identical over 7 bases. This TCR came from a man younger than 35 with active or convalescent COVID-19. This CDR3 is CASRRDRVDTEAFF. The CDR3 bases are TGTGCCAGCAGAAGAGACAGGGTGGACACTGAAGCTTTCTTT.